The clone carrying this T cell receptor (beta chain) was picked up a small number of times. The record originates from a study of blood T cell repertoires in COVID-19. For the study at large: Whether acute or convalescent, the COVID-19 samples came from the United States, Italy and Spain.

Assay: immunoSEQ multiplex PCR; the TCRdb copy retains only in-frame clones and omits some. The sample consists of 200,000 to 300,000 clones, over 75% of them appearing once. With 1 base clipped from V and 2 bases from J, the junction kept 3 bases outside the gene matches. Germline loops: CDR1 SEHNR, CDR2 FQNEAQ (reference sequence). The CDR3 spans 15 residues. The sequence came from a woman older than 75 with acute or convalescent COVID-19. V and J are TRBV7-9 and TRBJ2-7; the match to TRBD2 covers 9 bases. The sample consisted of peripheral blood. The CDR3: CASSLEGGRAYEQYF. The CDR3 DNA sequence: TGTGCCAGCAGCTTAGAAGGCGGGAGGGCCTACGAGCAGTACTTC.